The T cell receptor (beta chain) described here comes from a study of human T cells and chemical hapten exposure. The wider study: 2% DPC applied to a roughly 2 cm by roughly 2 cm arm area sensitized donors. Broader study findings: Because they had alopecia, donors may respond immunologically unlike healthy people.

At least ten counts were recorded for this clonotype. Its antigen is undetermined. Trimming pared 2 bases from V and 6 bases from J, leaving 8 bases between. The V gene's germline CDR1 is SGHAT and CDR2 FQDESV (reference sequence). The CDR3 totals 12 residues. Individual cDNA molecules had unique molecular identifiers attached to them by the library. TCRdb independently ran MiXCR on the RACE reads; one entry per CDR3 protein. The table includes approximately 69,000 distinct CDR3 sequences, about a tenth detected once. The time point was: patch test 2, 6 weeks after DPC sensitization. Treatment reported: therapeutic diphenylcyclopropenone sensitization with weekly scalp DPC.

This receptor was taken from a woman in her forties or fifties with alopecia areata. Some clones in this sample may be carry-over from other donors' samples. Sequencing was performed on whole blood, taken in connection with sensitization to the hapten diphenylcyclopropenone (DPC). V is TRBV11-1 and J is TRBJ2-7; D is possibly TRBD1 (6 bases). The DNA for the CDR3 is TGTGCCAGCAGCTTACAGGGGTTCGAGCAGTACTTC. Protein: CASSLQGFEQYF.